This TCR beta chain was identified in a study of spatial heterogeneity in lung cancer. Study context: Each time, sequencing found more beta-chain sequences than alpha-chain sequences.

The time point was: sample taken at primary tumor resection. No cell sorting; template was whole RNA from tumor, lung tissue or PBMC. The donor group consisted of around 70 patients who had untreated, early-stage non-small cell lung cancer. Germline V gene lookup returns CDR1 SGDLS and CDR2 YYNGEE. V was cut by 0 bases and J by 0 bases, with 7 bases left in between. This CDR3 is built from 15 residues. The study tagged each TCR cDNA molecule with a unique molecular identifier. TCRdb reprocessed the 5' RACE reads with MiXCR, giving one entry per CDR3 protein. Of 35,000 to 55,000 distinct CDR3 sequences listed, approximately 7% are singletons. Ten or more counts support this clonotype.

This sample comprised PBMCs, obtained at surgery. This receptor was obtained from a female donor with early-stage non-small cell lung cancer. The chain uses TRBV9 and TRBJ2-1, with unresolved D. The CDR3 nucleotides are TGTGCCAGCAGCGTAGACCGGAGCTCCTACAATGAGCAGTTCTTC. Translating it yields CASSVDRSSYNEQFF.